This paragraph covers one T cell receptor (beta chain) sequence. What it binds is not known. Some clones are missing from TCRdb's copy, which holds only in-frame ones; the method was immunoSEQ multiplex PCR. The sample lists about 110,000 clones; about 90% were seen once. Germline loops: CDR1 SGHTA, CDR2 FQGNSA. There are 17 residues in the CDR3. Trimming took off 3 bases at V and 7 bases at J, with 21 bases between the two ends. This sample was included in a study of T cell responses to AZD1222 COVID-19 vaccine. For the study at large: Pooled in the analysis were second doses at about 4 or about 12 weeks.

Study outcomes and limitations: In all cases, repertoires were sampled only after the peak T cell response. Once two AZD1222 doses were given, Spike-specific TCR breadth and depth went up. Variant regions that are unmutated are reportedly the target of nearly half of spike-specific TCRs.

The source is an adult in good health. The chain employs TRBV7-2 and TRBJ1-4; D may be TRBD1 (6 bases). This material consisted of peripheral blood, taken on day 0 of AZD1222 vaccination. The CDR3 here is CASSLQITGGGGEKLFF. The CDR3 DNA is TGTGCCAGCAGCTTGCAAATAACCGGGGGCGGCGGTGAAAAACTGTTTTTT.